Detailed here is one TCR beta chain. Its antigen is not known. The entry originates in a study of Ad26.COV2.S vaccination and SARS-CoV-2 variants. Turning to the study itself: Once, or twice with 56 days between doses, Ad26.COV2.S was given intramuscularly.

Overall study results and limits: Greater spike-specific TCR breadth was seen in vaccine recipients than in placebo recipients.

Treatment given: about 20 received Ad26.COV2.S at low or high dose, single or two shots; about 5 received placebo; per-sample allocation not given. Sampling took place 63 days after the first vaccine or placebo injection. Some clones are missing from TCRdb's copy, which holds only in-frame ones; the method was immunoSEQ multiplex PCR. The profile covers around 310,000 clones, with approximately 87% appearing a single time and roughly 6% taken by the ten largest. This CDR3 region has 11 residues. Germline CDR1 is LNHDA and CDR2 is SQIVND (reference sequence). Trimming cost V 6 bases and J 10 bases, with 10 bases left between them.

This chain links TRBV19 with TRBJ2-1; D remains ambiguous. The sample in question was peripheral blood, obtained in a trial of Ad26.COV2.S vaccine versus placebo. The sequence derives from a person between 18 and 60 years old who received the Ad26.COV2.S COVID-19 vaccine or a placebo. The CDR3 sequence is CASRNSREQFF. As DNA, the CDR3 is TGTGCCAGTAGAAACTCCCGAGAGCAGTTCTTC.